Listed below are T cell receptor beta chains from one sample, sequenced in a study of Ad26.COV2.S vaccination and SARS-CoV-2 variants. Repertoires were generated with immunoSEQ multiplex PCR, while TCRdb's copy carries only in-frame clones and drops some. The profile covers 300,000 to 350,000 clones, with less than 90% appearing a single time and roughly 6% taken by the ten largest. Sample: peripheral blood, taken in a trial of Ad26.COV2.S vaccine versus placebo. These receptors came from a person aged 18-60 years who received the Ad26.COV2.S COVID-19 vaccine or a placebo. Each CDR3 is given with its conserved first and last residue. The order of the fields is CDR3 length, V gene, CDR3 protein.

16	TRBV7-9	CASSPQAGGITDTQYF
16	TRBV9	CASSVGSLIGYNEQFF
14	TRBV28	CASSLSRSSYEQYF
13	TRBV5-1	CASSARENTEAFF
14	TRBV27	CASSFGVSNQPQHF
13	TRBV6-5	CASSRGSNQPQHF
15	TRBV9	CASSVDTGRNYGYTF
16	TRBV27	CTSSLSTEGAHQPQHF
13	TRBV3-1/TRBV3-2	CASSQGSGRGYTF
16	TRBV5-6	CASSWRTSGVQETQYF
16	TRBV9	CASSSSGTGTGNTIYF
13	TRBV15	CATSSRDSYEQYF
13	TRBV27	CASSRLGRDTQYF
13	TRBV19	CASKEGASYEQYF
13	TRBV7-2	CASSSGTTYEQYF
14	TRBV3-1/TRBV3-2	CASSQDSSGNTIYF
15	TRBV6-5	CASSYEGGPTYEQYF
15	TRBV25-1	CASSEREGAGYGYTF
20	TRBV9	CASSVGDGLAGGLSYNEQFF
13	TRBV30	CAWSVDRVYEQYF
18	TRBV5-1	CASSLYSRSGGVNTEAFF
12	TRBV7-3	CASSLVSDTQYF
18	TRBV14	CASSLWTSGGRNTYEQYF
11	TRBV7-2	CASSPLREQYF
14	TRBV6-4	CASSDSGQVGGYTF
14	TRBV9	CASSVEGRNQPQHF
14	TRBV11-2	CASSPPRGQETQYF
14	TRBV28	CATARGGSLYEQYF
15	TRBV7-7	CASSPWLRGEETQYF
16	TRBV5-1	CASSSLAGGDQETQYF
14	TRBV29-1	CSVKNRQGPYEQYF